This T cell receptor (beta chain) was captured by sequencing in a study of shared clonotypes between healthy human individuals. In the naive CD8 group, cells lacked CD45RO and were positively selected for CCR7, so terminally differentiated effector memory CD45RA+ cells were left out. On this clone itself: Its matching antigen is unknown.

The study's findings and limits: What limited the represented genetic and exposure-history diversity was the small number of donors.

This CDR3 is built from 15 residues. The germline gives CDR1 SGDLS, CDR2 YYNGEE. Between the trimmed V and J ends, which lost 0 bases and 2 bases, there was a span of 11 bases. Clones were read by immunoSEQ multiplex PCR, and TCRdb kept only the in-frame ones, dropping some. The sample consists of about 2.1 million clones, 93% of them appearing once. This sequence was found in a man aged 18 to 29 in good health. Some clones in this sample may be carry-over from other donors' samples. Sequenced material: naive CD8+ T cells from PBMCs. The V gene is TRBV9, the J gene TRBJ2-5; D is possibly TRBD2 (6 bases). CDR3 coding DNA: TGTGCCAGCAGCGTAGCGGCGGGACTTCAAGAGACCCAGTACTTC. Translating it yields CASSVAAGLQETQYF.